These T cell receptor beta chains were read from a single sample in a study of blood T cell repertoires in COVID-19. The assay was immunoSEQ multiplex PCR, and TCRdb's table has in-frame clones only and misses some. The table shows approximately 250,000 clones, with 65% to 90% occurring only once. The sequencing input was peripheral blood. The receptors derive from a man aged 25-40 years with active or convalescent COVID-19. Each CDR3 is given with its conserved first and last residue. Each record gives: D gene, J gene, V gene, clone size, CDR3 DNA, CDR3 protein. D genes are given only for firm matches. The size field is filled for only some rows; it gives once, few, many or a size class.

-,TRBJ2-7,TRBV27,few,TGTGCCAGCAGTTTAGGTGTCAGGGTCTACGAGCAGTACTTC,CASSLGVRVYEQYF
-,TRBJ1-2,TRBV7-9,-,TGTGCCAGCAGCTTAGAGGGCGGGAGCGTAGGCCATGGCTACACCTTC,CASSLEGGSVGHGYTF
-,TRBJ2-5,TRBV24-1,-,TGTGCCACAGCGCCTGGGCAGGGGTCGGGAGAGACCCAGTACTTC,CATAPGQGSGETQYF
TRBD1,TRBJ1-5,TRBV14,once,TGTGCCAGCAGGTACAGGGGGGTACAATGGAGCAATCAGCCCCAGCATTTT,CASRYRGVQWSNQPQHF
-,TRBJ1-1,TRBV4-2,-,TGTGCCAGCAGCCCCAGCTTGGGGGGCACTGAAGCTTTCTTT,CASSPSLGGTEAFF
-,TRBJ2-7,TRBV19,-,TGTGCCAGTAGTATAGGTGGCAACACCTACGAGCAGTACTTC,CASSIGGNTYEQYF
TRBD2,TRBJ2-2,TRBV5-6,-,TGTGCCAGCAGCCCCGGGACTAATATCGGGGAGCTGTTTTTT,CASSPGTNIGELFF
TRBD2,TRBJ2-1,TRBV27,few,TGTGCCAGCAGTTGGGGACTAGCGGGGAGCTCCTACAATGAGCAGTTCTTC,CASSWGLAGSSYNEQFF
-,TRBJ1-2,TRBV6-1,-,TGTGCCAGCAGTGAGTCGGTCGCGAATGGCTACACCTTC,CASSESVANGYTF
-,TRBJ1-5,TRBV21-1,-,TGTGCCAGCAGCACCAATTTGGACAGAGCAAATCAGCCCCAGCATTTT,CASSTNLDRANQPQHF
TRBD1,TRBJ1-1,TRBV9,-,TGTGCCAGCAGCGTCGACAGGGGTGACACTGAAGCTTTCTTT,CASSVDRGDTEAFF
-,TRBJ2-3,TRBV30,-,TGTGCCTGGAGTGGGGTTGCGGGGATCACAGATACGCAGTATTTT,CAWSGVAGITDTQYF
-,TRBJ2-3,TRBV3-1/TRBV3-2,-,TGTGCCAGCAGCCAAGATCGCGGAAGCACAGATACGCAGTATTTT,CASSQDRGSTDTQYF
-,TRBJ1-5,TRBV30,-,TGTGCCTGGAATCTGGCGGGCAATCAGCCCCAGCATTTT,CAWNLAGNQPQHF
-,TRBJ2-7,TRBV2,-,TGTGCCAGCAGTAACAGGGGACTGAACGAGCAGTACTTC,CASSNRGLNEQYF
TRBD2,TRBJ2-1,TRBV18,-,TGTGCCAGCTCACGTAATAGCGGGGGGGATTACAATGAGCAGTTCTTC,CASSRNSGGDYNEQFF
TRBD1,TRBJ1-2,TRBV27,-,TGTGCCAGCAGGTATACAGGGGATATCTATGGCTACACCTTC,CASRYTGDIYGYTF
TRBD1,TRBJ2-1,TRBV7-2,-,TGTGCCAGCGCTGACAGGGCCTCCTACAATGAGCAGTTCTTC,CASADRASYNEQFF
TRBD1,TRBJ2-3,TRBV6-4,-,TGTGCCAGCAGTGACTCCCCGGACAGGGGTACGCAGTATTTT,CASSDSPDRGTQYF
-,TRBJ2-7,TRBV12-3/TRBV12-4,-,TGTGCCAGCAGTTTAGGGAGGAACGAGCAGTACTTC,CASSLGRNEQYF
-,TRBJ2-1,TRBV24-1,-,TGTGCCACCAGTGATCCCGTGGGGGGGGGCCGGAGAAATGAGCAGTTCTTC,CATSDPVGGGRRNEQFF
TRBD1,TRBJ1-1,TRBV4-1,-,TGCGCCAGCAGCCGACCATTCGGACAGGGGGCGAACACTGAAGCTTTCTTT,CASSRPFGQGANTEAFF
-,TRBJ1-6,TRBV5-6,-,TGTGCCAGCAGCCCAGTTCAGGGTAATTCACCCCTCCACTTT,CASSPVQGNSPLHF
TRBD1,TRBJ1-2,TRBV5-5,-,TGTGCCAGCAGCCGGGGGGGACAGGGACCCTATGGCTACACCTTC,CASSRGGQGPYGYTF
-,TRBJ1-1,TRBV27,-,TGTGCCAGCAGTTTGAGAGGGCGAGGTGAAGCTTTCTTT,CASSLRGRGEAFF
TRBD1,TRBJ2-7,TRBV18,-,TGTGCCAGCTCAGCCGGGACAGGCTCCTACGAGCAGTACTTC,CASSAGTGSYEQYF
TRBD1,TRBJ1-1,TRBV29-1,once,TGCAGCGTGAGGGGCCCGACAGGGGTGACTGAAGCTTTCTTT,CSVRGPTGVTEAFF
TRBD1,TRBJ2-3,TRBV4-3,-,TGCGCCAGCAGCCTAAAGGACAGGGGGTTGCCAGATACGCAGTATTTT,CASSLKDRGLPDTQYF
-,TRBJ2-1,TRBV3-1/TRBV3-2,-,TGTGCCAGCAGCACATTGCCAGAAAATGAGCAGTTCTTC,CASSTLPENEQFF
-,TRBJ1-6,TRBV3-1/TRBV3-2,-,TGTGCCAGCAGCCCAGGGAGGGCCCTCCACTTT,CASSPGRALHF
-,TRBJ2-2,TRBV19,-,TGTGCCATAGCCCCCGGGGGGCTTGGCGGGGAGCTGTTTTTT,CAIAPGGLGGELFF
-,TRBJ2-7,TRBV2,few,TGTGCCAGCAGTGAGACGACAACAGGCGAGCAGTACTTC,CASSETTTGEQYF
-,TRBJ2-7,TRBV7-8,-,TGTGCCAGCAGCGACCTGGGGGGGGCCCGCTACGAGCAGTACTTC,CASSDLGGARYEQYF
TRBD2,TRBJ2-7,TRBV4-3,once,TGCGCCAGCAGCCAAGACGCGGGAGCAACCTACGAGCAGTACTTC,CASSQDAGATYEQYF
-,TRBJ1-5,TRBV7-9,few,TGTGCCAGCAGCTCTGGGGGGAATCAGCCCCAGCATTTT,CASSSGGNQPQHF
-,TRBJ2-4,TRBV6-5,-,TGTGCCAGCACGCGGGCCTCCTCGAATGACAACATTCAGTACTTC,CASTRASSNDNIQYF
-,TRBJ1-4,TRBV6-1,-,TGTGCCAGCAGTGAAGACATCAATGAAAAACTGTTTTTT,CASSEDINEKLFF
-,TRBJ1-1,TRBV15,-,TGTGCCACCAGCGGGGGCGGGTCGAACACTGAAGCTTTCTTT,CATSGGGSNTEAFF
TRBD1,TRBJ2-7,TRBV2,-,TGTGCCAGCAGTCTACAGGGGCCCTACGGAGAGCAGTACTTC,CASSLQGPYGEQYF
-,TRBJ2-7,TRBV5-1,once,TGCGCCAGCAGCTTGGTAGCCTGGCAGGGATCCTACGAGCAGTACTTC,CASSLVAWQGSYEQYF
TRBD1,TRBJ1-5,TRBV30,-,TGTGCCTGGAGTGTAGGACAGGGCAATCAGCCCCAGCATTTT,CAWSVGQGNQPQHF
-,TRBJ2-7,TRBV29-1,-,TGCAGCGTCCAACCGATTGCCGGCTACGAGCAGTACTTC,CSVQPIAGYEQYF
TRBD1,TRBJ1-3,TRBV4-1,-,TGCGCCAGCAGCCAATGGTGGGACAGGAAGGGAAACACCATATATTTT,CASSQWWDRKGNTIYF
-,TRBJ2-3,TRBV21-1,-,TGTGCCAGCAGCAAAGGGCTAGCGGGGGGACCTAGCACAGATACGCAGTATTTT,CASSKGLAGGPSTDTQYF
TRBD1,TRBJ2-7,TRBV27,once,TGTGCCAGCAGTTCCCGGGGACAGCCGTCCTACGAGCAGTACTTC,CASSSRGQPSYEQYF